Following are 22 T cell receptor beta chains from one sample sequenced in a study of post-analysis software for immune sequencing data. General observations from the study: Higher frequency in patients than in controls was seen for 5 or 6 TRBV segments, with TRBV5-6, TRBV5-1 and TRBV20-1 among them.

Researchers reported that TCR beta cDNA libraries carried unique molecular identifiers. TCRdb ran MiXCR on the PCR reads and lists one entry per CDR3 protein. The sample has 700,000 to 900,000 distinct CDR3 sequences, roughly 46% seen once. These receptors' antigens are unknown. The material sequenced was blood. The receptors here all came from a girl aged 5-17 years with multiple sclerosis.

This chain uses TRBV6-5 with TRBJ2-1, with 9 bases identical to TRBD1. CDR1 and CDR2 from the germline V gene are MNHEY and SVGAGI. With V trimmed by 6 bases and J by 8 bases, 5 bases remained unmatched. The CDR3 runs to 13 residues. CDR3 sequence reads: CASSRGQGDEQFF. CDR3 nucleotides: TGTGCCAGCAGCCGGGGACAGGGTGATGAGCAGTTCTTC.

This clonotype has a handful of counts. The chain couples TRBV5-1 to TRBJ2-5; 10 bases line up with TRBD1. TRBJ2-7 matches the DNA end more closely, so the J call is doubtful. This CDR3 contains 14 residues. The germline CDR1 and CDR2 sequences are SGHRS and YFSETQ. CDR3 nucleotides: TGCGCCAGCAGCTACGGGACAGGGGACTACGAGCAGTACTTC. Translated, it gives CASSYGTGDYEQYF.

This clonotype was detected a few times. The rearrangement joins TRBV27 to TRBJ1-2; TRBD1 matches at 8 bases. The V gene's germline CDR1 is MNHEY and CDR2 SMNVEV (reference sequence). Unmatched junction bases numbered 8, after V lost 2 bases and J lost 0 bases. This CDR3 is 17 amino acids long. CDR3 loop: CASSLKRAGGANYGYTF. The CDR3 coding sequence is TGTGCCAGCAGTTTAAAGAGGGCAGGGGGCGCTAACTATGGCTACACCTTC.

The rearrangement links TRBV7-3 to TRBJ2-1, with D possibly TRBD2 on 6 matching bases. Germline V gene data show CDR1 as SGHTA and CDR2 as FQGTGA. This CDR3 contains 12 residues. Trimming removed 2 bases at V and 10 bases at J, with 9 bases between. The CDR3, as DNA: TGTGCCAGCAGCTTACCGAGCGGGGAGCAGTTCTTC. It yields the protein CASSLPSGEQFF.

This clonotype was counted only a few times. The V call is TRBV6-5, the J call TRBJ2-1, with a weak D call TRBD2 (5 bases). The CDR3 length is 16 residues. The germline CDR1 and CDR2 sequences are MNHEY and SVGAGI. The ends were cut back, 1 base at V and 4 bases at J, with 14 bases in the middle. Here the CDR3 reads CASSYFGGHSYNEQFF. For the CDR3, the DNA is TGTGCCAGCAGTTACTTCGGCGGGCACTCTTACAATGAGCAGTTCTTC.

The CDR3 loop is CAISEPGRDTEAFF. The CDR3 nucleotides read TGTGCCATCAGTGAGCCAGGAAGGGACACTGAAGCTTTCTTT. V gene TRBV10-3 combines with J gene TRBJ1-1; D gene ambiguous. Germline CDR1 reads ENHRY; CDR2 reads SYGVKD. Trimming stripped 2 bases from V and 3 bases from J, with 10 bases between. The CDR3 length is 14 residues.

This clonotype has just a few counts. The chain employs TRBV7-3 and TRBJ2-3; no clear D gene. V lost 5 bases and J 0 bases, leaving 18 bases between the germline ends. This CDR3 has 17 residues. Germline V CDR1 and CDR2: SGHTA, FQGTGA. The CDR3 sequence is CASSPSAARSSTDTQYF. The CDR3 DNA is TGTGCCAGCAGCCCCTCGGCGGCGCGATCTAGCACAGATACGCAGTATTTT. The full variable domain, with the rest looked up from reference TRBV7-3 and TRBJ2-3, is GAGVSQTPSNKVTEKGKYVELRCDPISGHTALYWYRQSLGQGPEFLIYFQGTGAADDSGLPNDRFFAVRPEGSVSTLKIQRTERGDSAVYLCASSPSAARSSTDTQYFGPGTRLTVL.

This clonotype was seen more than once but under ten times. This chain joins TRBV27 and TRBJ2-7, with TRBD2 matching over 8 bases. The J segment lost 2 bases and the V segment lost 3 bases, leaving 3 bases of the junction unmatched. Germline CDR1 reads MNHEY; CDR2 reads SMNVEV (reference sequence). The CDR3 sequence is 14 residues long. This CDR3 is CASSFGGRTYEQYF. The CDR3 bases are TGTGCCAGCAGTTTCGGCGGGAGGACCTACGAGCAGTACTTC.

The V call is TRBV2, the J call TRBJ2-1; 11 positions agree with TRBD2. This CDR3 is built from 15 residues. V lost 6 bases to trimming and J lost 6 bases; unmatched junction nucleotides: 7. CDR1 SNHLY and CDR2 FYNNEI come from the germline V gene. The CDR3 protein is CASSALAGGFNEQFF. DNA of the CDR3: TGTGCCAGCAGCGCCCTAGCGGGAGGCTTCAATGAGCAGTTCTTC.

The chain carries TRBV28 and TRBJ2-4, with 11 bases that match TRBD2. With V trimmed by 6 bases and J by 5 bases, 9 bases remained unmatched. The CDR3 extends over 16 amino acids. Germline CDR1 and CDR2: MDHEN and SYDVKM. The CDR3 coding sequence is TGTGCCAGCAGGGCTCTAGCGGGAGGAGGGGAAAACATTCAGTACTTC. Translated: CASRALAGGGENIQYF.

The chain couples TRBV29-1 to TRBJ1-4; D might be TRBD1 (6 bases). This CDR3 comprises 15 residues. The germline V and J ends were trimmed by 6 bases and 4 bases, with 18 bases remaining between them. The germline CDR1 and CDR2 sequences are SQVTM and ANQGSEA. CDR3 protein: CSVDDGGLSNEKLFF. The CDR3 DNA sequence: TGCAGCGTGGACGACGGGGGCCTAAGTAATGAAAAACTGTTTTTT.

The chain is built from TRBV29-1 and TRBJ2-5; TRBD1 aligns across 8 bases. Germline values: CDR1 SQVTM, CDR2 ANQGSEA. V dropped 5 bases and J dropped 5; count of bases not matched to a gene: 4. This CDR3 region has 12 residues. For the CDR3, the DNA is TGCAGCGTTCAGGGGGCGGATGAGACCCAGTACTTC. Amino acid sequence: CSVQGADETQYF.

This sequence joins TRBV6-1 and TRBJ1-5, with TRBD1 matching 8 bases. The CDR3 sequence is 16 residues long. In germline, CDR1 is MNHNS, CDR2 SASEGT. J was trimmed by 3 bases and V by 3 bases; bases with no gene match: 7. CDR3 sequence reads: CASSEPPDRVNQPQHF. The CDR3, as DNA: TGTGCCAGCAGTGAGCCCCCGGACAGGGTCAATCAGCCCCAGCATTTT.

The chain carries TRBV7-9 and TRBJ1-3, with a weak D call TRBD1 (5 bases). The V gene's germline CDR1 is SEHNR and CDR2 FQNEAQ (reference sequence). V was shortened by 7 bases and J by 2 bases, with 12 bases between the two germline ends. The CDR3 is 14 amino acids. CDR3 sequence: CASTKRDPGNTIYF. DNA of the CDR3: TGTGCCAGCACCAAACGGGACCCTGGAAACACCATATATTTT.

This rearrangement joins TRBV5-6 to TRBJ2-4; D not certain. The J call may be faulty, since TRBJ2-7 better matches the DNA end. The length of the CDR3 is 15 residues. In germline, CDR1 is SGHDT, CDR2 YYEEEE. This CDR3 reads CASRTKARVSYEQYF. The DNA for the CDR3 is TGTGCCAGCAGAACCAAGGCTCGGGTTTCCTACGAGCAGTACTTC.

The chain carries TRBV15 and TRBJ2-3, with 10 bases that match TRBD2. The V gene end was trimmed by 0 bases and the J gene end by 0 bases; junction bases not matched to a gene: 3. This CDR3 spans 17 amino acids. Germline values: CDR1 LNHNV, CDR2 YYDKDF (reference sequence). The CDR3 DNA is TGTGCCACCAGCAGAGATCTACTAGCGGGGAGCACAGATACGCAGTATTTT. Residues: CATSRDLLAGSTDTQYF.

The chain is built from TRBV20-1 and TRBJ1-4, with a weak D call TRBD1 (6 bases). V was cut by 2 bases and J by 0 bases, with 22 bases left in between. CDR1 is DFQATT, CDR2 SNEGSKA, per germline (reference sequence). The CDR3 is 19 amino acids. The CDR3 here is CSARSAGASPTATNEKLFF. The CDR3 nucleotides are TGCAGTGCTAGATCTGCGGGGGCCAGCCCCACTGCAACTAATGAAAAACTGTTTTTT.

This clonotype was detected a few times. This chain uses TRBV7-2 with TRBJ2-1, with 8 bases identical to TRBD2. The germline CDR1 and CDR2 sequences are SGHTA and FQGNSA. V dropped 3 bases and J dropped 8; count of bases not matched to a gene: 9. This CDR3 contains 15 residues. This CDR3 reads CASSFVSGSSDEQFF. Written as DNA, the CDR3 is TGTGCCAGCAGCTTCGTGAGCGGGAGTTCGGATGAGCAGTTCTTC.

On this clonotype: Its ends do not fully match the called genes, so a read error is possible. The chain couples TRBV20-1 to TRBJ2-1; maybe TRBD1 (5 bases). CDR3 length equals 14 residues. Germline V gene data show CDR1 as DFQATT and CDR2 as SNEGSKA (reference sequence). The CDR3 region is CSALPDSSYNEQFF. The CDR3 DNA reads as TGCAGTGCCCTACCCGACAGCTCCTACAATGAGCAATTCTTC.

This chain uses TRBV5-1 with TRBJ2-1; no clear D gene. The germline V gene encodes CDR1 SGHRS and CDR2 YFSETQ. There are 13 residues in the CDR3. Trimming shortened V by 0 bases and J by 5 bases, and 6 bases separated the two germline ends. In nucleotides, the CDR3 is TGCGCCAGCAGCTTGGCGGTTAACAATGAGCAGTTCTTC. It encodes CASSLAVNNEQFF.

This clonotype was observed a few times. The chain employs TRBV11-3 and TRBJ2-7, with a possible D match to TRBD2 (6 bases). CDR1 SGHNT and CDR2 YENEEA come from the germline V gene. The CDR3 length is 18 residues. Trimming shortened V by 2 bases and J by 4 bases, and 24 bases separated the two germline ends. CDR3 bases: TGTGCCAGCAGCTTAAGAGGGAGTATGGTAGCGGTGGGGTACGAGCAGTACTTC. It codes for CASSLRGSMVAVGYEQYF.

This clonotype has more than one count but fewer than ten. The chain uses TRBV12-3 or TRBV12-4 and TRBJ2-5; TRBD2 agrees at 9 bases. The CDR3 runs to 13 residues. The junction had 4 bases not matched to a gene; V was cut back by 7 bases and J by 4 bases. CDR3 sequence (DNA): TGTGCCAGCACCAAAGCGGGAGGAGAGACCCAGTACTTC. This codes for CASTKAGGETQYF.